These T cell receptor beta chains were read from a single sample in a study of regulatory T cells in long-lasting Graves disease. Using its own MiXCR run on the multiplex PCR reads, TCRdb lists one record per CDR3 protein. The table records 350,000 to 450,000 distinct CDR3 sequences, 14% to 15% of them present only once. These data were also reused for a study on T cells in Graves' hyperthyroidism and ophthalmopathy.

The sequencing here drew on peripheral blood mononuclear cells (PBMCs), taken at new diagnosis, from a patient treated with antithyroid drugs. The receptors come from a woman aged 25 to 39 with Graves disease. CDR3s include the opening cysteine and the closing phenylalanine or tryptophan. The D gene is left open where the match is weak. Clone size appears in some rows only: once, few, many, or a class for an expanded clone.

V gene: TRBV5-1
D gene: .
clone size: .
J gene: TRBJ2-1
CDR3 protein: CASRKEFEQFF
CDR3 DNA: TGCGCCAGCAGGAAGGAATTCGAGCAGTTCTTC

V gene: TRBV6-1
D gene: .
clone size: few
J gene: TRBJ2-7
CDR3 protein: CASNQGVRQYF
CDR3 DNA: TGTGCCAGCAATCAGGGCGTTCGTCAGTACTTC

V gene: TRBV13
D gene: .
clone size: .
J gene: TRBJ2-3
CDR3 protein: CASSAFLEPPDTQYF
CDR3 DNA: TGTGCCAGCAGTGCCTTTTTGGAGCCCCCAGATACGCAGTATTTT

V gene: TRBV7-2
D gene: TRBD2
clone size: many
J gene: TRBJ2-5
CDR3 protein: CASSRLGSGSNQETQYF
CDR3 DNA: TGTGCCAGCAGCCGTCTAGGTAGCGGGAGTAACCAAGAGACCCAGTACTTC

V gene: TRBV19
D gene: TRBD1
clone size: few
J gene: TRBJ1-2
CDR3 protein: CASIKTGTGGSNYGYTF
CDR3 DNA: TGTGCCAGTATCAAGACCGGGACAGGGGGTTCTAACTATGGCTACACCTTC

V gene: TRBV7-9
D gene: TRBD1
clone size: many
J gene: TRBJ1-2
CDR3 protein: CASSLAAAGGGYTF
CDR3 DNA: TGTGCCAGCAGCTTAGCTGCGGCAGGGGGAGGCTACACCTTC

V gene: TRBV12-3/TRBV12-4
D gene: .
clone size: many
J gene: TRBJ2-3
CDR3 protein: CASSLRRGEQAASTDTQYF
CDR3 DNA: TGTGCCAGCAGTTTAAGGCGGGGCGAGCAGGCCGCTAGCACAGATACGCAGTATTTT

V gene: TRBV12-3/TRBV12-4
D gene: TRBD2
clone size: many
J gene: TRBJ2-7
CDR3 protein: CASSPGLAEMHYEQYF
CDR3 DNA: TGTGCCAGCAGCCCGGGACTAGCGGAGATGCACTACGAGCAGTACTTC

V gene: TRBV10-3
D gene: TRBD1
clone size: .
J gene: TRBJ1-6
CDR3 protein: CAISEGQERSPLHF
CDR3 DNA: TGTGCCATCAGTGAGGGACAGGAACGATCACCCCTCCACTTT

V gene: TRBV14
D gene: .
clone size: .
J gene: TRBJ1-3
CDR3 protein: CASSQERSGGNTIYF
CDR3 DNA: TGTGCCAGCAGCCAAGAGCGGTCGGGAGGAAACACCATATATTTT

V gene: TRBV25-1
D gene: TRBD1
clone size: few
J gene: TRBJ2-1
CDR3 protein: CASRGPTGSSYNEQFF
CDR3 DNA: TGTGCCAGCAGGGGTCCGACAGGGAGCTCCTACAATGAGCAGTTCTTC

V gene: TRBV16
D gene: .
clone size: many
J gene: TRBJ2-5
CDR3 protein: CASSHFQETQYF
CDR3 DNA: TGTGCCAGCAGCCACTTTCAAGAGACCCAGTACTTC

V gene: TRBV11-2
D gene: TRBD2
clone size: many
J gene: TRBJ2-7
CDR3 protein: CASSSGTSGSYEQYF
CDR3 DNA: TGTGCCAGCAGCTCGGGGACTAGCGGGAGTTACGAGCAGTACTTC

V gene: TRBV18
D gene: .
clone size: many
J gene: TRBJ1-5
CDR3 protein: CASSPPSSNQPQHF
CDR3 DNA: TGTGCCAGCTCACCACCGTCCTCCAATCAGCCCCAGCATTTT

V gene: TRBV12-3/TRBV12-4
D gene: .
clone size: many
J gene: TRBJ2-3
CDR3 protein: CASSLRGHAFTDTQYF
CDR3 DNA: TGTGCCAGCAGTTTACGGGGGCACGCTTTCACAGATACGCAGTATTTT

V gene: TRBV9
D gene: TRBD2
clone size: .
J gene: TRBJ2-1
CDR3 protein: CASSVEGAGVINEQFF
CDR3 DNA: TGTGCCAGCAGCGTAGAGGGAGCGGGAGTAATCAATGAGCAGTTCTTC

V gene: TRBV3-1
D gene: .
clone size: many
J gene: TRBJ1-2
CDR3 protein: CASSPTAYNYGYTF
CDR3 DNA: TGTGCCAGCAGCCCGACAGCGTATAACTATGGCTACACCTTC

V gene: TRBV19
D gene: TRBD2
clone size: .
J gene: TRBJ2-3
CDR3 protein: CASSTSPLAGGGDTQYF
CDR3 DNA: TGTGCCAGTAGTACCTCCCCTCTAGCGGGAGGAGGAGATACGCAGTATTTT

V gene: TRBV28
D gene: .
clone size: .
J gene: TRBJ2-5
CDR3 protein: CASSFPVGGGTSRETQYF
CDR3 DNA: TGTGCCAGCAGTTTCCCCGTGGGGGGAGGTACTTCCAGAGAGACCCAGTACTTC

V gene: TRBV30
D gene: TRBD2
clone size: few
J gene: TRBJ2-7
CDR3 protein: CGIAGGPQQYF
CDR3 DNA: TGTGGAATAGCGGGAGGGCCCCAGCAGTACTTC